These 8 T cell receptor beta chains came from one sample sequenced in a study of cytomegalovirus exposure and HLA in healthy donors (dated by TCRdb to about 2017). Receptors were amplified or captured by the immunoSEQ multiplex PCR assay. For the multiplex PCR, a mixture combining 60 forward primers for TCR Vbeta segments and 13 reverse primers for TCR Jbeta segments was used. The table was pulled from immuneACCESS by TCRdb, which kept in-frame rearrangements only. Such tables lose some clones; where checked, under half of the loss comes from unresolved V genes, and the rest has no known cause. In this sample the table shows 100,000 to 120,000 clones, more than 65% of which occur a single time. The ten largest clones take up around 6.6% of the sample. Sample: PBMCs. All receptors derive from a man aged 25 to 40 in good health and CMV-seropositive.

This sequence joins TRBV5-4 and TRBJ2-5; 7 nucleotides align to TRBD1. This CDR3 has 13 residues. Germline CDR1 is SGHNT and CDR2 is YYREEE (reference sequence). The V and J ends lost 2 bases and 5 bases, in that order; junction bases with no gene match: 3. This CDR3 reads CASSFDRAETQYF. CDR3 coding DNA: TGTGCCAGCAGCTTTGACAGGGCGGAGACCCAGTACTTC.

V and J are TRBV5-8 and TRBJ2-7; TRBD1 aligns across 8 bases. Germline values: CDR1 SGHTS, CDR2 YDEGEE. The J segment lost 4 bases and the V segment lost 3 bases, leaving 3 bases of the junction unmatched. The CDR3 has 13 amino acids. The CDR3 sequence: CASSSGQEYEQYF. CDR3 DNA: TGTGCCAGCAGCTCGGGACAGGAGTACGAGCAGTACTTC.

The chain combines TRBV5-6 with TRBJ2-7; no definite D call. Germline V gene sequence: CDR1 SGHDT, CDR2 YYEEEE. Trimming cost V 1 base and J 3 bases, with 8 bases left between them. CDR3 size: 13 residues. The CDR3 loop reads CASSLTQDYEQYF. CDR3 bases: TGTGCCAGCAGCTTGACCCAGGACTACGAGCAGTACTTC.

The J gene is TRBJ1-2, the V gene TRBV27; 9 bases agree with TRBD1. The CDR3 covers 15 residues. The V gene end was trimmed by 4 bases and the J gene end by 8 bases; junction bases not matched to a gene: 11. Germline V CDR1 and CDR2: MNHEY, SMNVEV (reference sequence). Here the CDR3 DNA reads TGTGCCAGCAGTTCCCGGGACAGGGATTTTGGCGGCTACACCTTC. It is translated as CASSSRDRDFGGYTF.

The chain links TRBV19 to TRBJ2-1, with TRBD1 as a possible D gene (6 bases). V shed 3 bases and J shed 4 bases, with 16 bases lying between them. CDR1 LNHDA and CDR2 SQIVND come from the germline V gene (reference sequence). The length of the CDR3 is 16 residues. The CDR3 is CASSIEQGQGYNEQFF. The CDR3 nucleotides are TGTGCCAGTAGTATCGAACAGGGACAAGGGTACAATGAGCAGTTCTTC.

This clone came up a few times. The chain is built from TRBV9 and TRBJ2-7; 9 bases align to TRBD2. The ends lost 2 bases at V and 2 bases at J; junction bases unmatched: 5. Germline V gene sequence: CDR1 SGDLS, CDR2 YYNGEE. The CDR3 runs 15 residues. CDR3 bases: TGTGCCAGCAGCGTGGGACAGCGGGGGGCCTACGAGCAGTACTTC. Its protein is CASSVGQRGAYEQYF.

The CDR3 coding sequence is TGTGCCAGCAGCTTTTTAGGACAGGGGGGGAATGAGCAGTTCTTC. Amino acids: CASSFLGQGGNEQFF. The chain uses TRBV28 and TRBJ2-1; TRBD1 agrees at 10 bases. CDR1 and CDR2 from the germline V gene are MDHEN and SYDVKM. The V gene end was trimmed by 6 bases and the J gene end by 7 bases; junction bases not matched to a gene: 9. CDR3 length: 15 amino acids.

The J gene is TRBJ2-5, the V gene TRBV9, with 12 nucleotides matching TRBD2. The CDR3 is 18 residues long. Unmatched junction bases numbered 7, after V lost 0 bases and J lost 1 base. Germline CDR1 SGDLS, CDR2 YYNGEE. In DNA form, the CDR3 reads TGTGCCAGCAGCGTAGGTACTAGCGGGGGGCCTTCCCAAGAGACCCAGTACTTC. Translation gives CASSVGTSGGPSQETQYF. Looking up the rest from reference TRBV9 and TRBJ2-5 gives the full variable domain: DSGVTQTPKHLITATGQRVTLRCSPRSGDLSVYWYQQSLDQGLQFLIQYYNGEERAKGNILERFSAQQFPDLHSELNLSSLELGDSALYFCASSVGTSGGPSQETQYFGPGTRLLVL.